This T cell receptor (beta chain) appears in the sequencing data of a study of T cell repertoires in cytomegalovirus infection. General study results and limits: What dominated the ex vivo response were HLA-C-restricted CMV-specific TCR beta clonotypes.

This CDR3 is 13 amino acids long. The germline V and J ends were trimmed by 3 bases and 2 bases, with 11 bases remaining between them. Germline V CDR1 and CDR2: DFQATT, SNEGSKA (reference sequence). TCRdb reprocessed the reads with MiXCR, giving one entry per CDR3 protein. Altogether 450,000 to 600,000 distinct CDR3 sequences are present, 10% to 12% being singletons, with the ten largest covering about a tenth. As to this clonotype: Antigen specificity is unknown.

The genes are TRBV20-1 and TRBJ2-7; the D gene is possibly TRBD1 (5 bases). Sequencing used PBMCs. The receptor's source is a human donor in good health (CMV status not recorded). Some clones in this sample may be carry-over from other donors' samples. CDR3 sequence reads: CSASPRATYEQYF. As DNA, the CDR3 is TGCAGTGCTAGTCCCAGGGCTACCTACGAGCAGTACTTC.